This TCR beta chain is drawn from a study of T cell changes during pregnancy in multiple sclerosis. Data came from immunoSEQ multiplex PCR; TCRdb stores just in-frame clones and leaves some out. The sample records tens of thousands of clones, around 93% being singletons. V was shortened by 4 bases and J by 0 bases, with 10 bases between the two germline ends. The CDR3 runs 14 residues. Germline V CDR1 and CDR2: SGHNT, YYREEE (reference sequence). This material consisted of peripheral blood, taken before pregnancy. V usage is TRBV5-4 and J usage is TRBJ1-1, with no clear D. The clonotype originates from a female donor with multiple sclerosis, enrolled in a pregnancy study. The DNA of the CDR3 is TGTGCCAGCAGCGGTGGAGGGCTGAACACTGAAGCTTTCTTT. Translated, it gives CASSGGGLNTEAFF.